This note documents a single T cell receptor beta chain sequence. The germline V gene has CDR1 MNHEY and CDR2 SVGAGI. The germline V and J ends were trimmed by 5 bases and 3 bases, with 13 bases remaining between them. The CDR3 is 14 amino acids. This record comes from a study of cytomegalovirus exposure and HLA in healthy donors. Primers: 60 Vbeta forward and 13 Jbeta reverse. Method: immunoSEQ multiplex PCR; TCRdb's copy keeps in-frame clones and lacks some. The sample records some 130,000 clones, 78% being singletons. The clonotype originates from a woman between 18 and 30 years old in good health and CMV-seronegative. V is TRBV6-5 and J is TRBJ1-2, with D perhaps TRBD1 (6 bases). What was sequenced was PBMCs. The CDR3 sequence is CASSEGGGDYGYTF. The DNA for the CDR3 is TGTGCCAGCAGTGAGGGGGGGGGCGACTATGGCTACACCTTC.